Shown below are 7 T cell receptor beta chains from a single sample sequenced in a study of blood T cell repertoires in COVID-19. Repertoires were generated with immunoSEQ multiplex PCR, while TCRdb's copy carries only in-frame clones and drops some. The data hold 540,000 or so clones, with around nine tenths observed a single time. Material: peripheral blood. The receptors shown here come from a woman between 45 and 65 years old with COVID-19, enrolled during active disease.

The J gene is TRBJ2-3, the V gene TRBV19; weak D call: TRBD1 (6 bases). Trimming removed 4 bases from V and 3 bases from J, with 11 bases in between. Germline V gene sequence: CDR1 LNHDA, CDR2 SQIVND (reference sequence). The CDR3 has 14 residues. The CDR3, as DNA: TGTGCCAGTAGTACTTCCAGGGGAACAGATACGCAGTATTTT. Translation: CASSTSRGTDTQYF.

The J gene is TRBJ1-2, the V gene TRBV30, with D perhaps TRBD1 (6 bases). Germline V lookup: CDR1 GTSNPN, CDR2 SVGIG (reference sequence). Trimming took 3 bases from V and 6 from J, leaving 14 bases between them. The CDR3 is 13 amino acids. Written as DNA, the CDR3 is TGTGCCTGGAGATTCCAGGGGAACCATGGCTACACCTTC. Its translation is CAWRFQGNHGYTF.

The J gene is TRBJ2-2, the V gene TRBV9; TRBD2 agrees at 10 bases. After removal of 0 bases from V and 5 bases from J, the junction contained 4 bases not matched to a gene. The CDR3 is 16 amino acids. Germline V gene data show CDR1 as SGDLS and CDR2 as YYNGEE. CDR3 sequence: CASSVDGAGGTGELFF. The CDR3 DNA is TGTGCCAGCAGCGTAGATGGAGCGGGGGGGACCGGGGAGCTGTTTTTT.

This chain joins TRBV10-1 and TRBJ1-1; D is possibly TRBD1 (5 bases). The V and J ends lost 0 bases and 12 bases respectively, with 14 bases between them. CDR1 is WNHNN, CDR2 SYGVQD, per germline (reference sequence). CDR3 length: 13 residues. The CDR3 here is CASSESHRAGTFF. The CDR3 region has the DNA TGCGCCAGCAGTGAGTCGCATAGGGCAGGGACTTTCTTT.

This sequence joins TRBV28 and TRBJ2-7, with 11 bases that match TRBD2. Per the germline V gene, CDR1 is MDHEN and CDR2 is SYDVKM. The CDR3 totals 14 residues. V lost 3 bases, J lost 6 bases, and 4 bases stayed unmatched. CDR3 nucleotides: TGTGCCAGCAGTTTCCTAGCGGGGGGAACCGAGCAGTACTTC. Its protein product is CASSFLAGGTEQYF. Drawing the rest from reference TRBV28 and TRBJ2-7, the complete variable domain is DVKVTQSSRYLVKRTGEKVFLECVQDMDHENMFWYRQDPGLGLRLIYFSYDVKMKEKGDIPEGYSVSREKKERFSLILESASTNQTSMYLCASSFLAGGTEQYFGPGTRLTVT.

This chain connects TRBV12-3 or TRBV12-4 to TRBJ1-1, with D unclear. V was shortened by 6 bases and J by 8 bases, with 10 bases between the two germline ends. CDR3 length equals 11 residues. The DNA of the CDR3 is TGTGCCAGCAGCGAGAGGGCCGAAGCTTTCTTT. Amino acid sequence: CASSERAEAFF.

The chain employs TRBV3-1 (or the pseudogene TRBV3-2) and TRBJ2-7; tentative D call: TRBD2 (7 bases). Germline CDR1 LGHDT, CDR2 YNNKEL (reference sequence). V gave up 1 base and J gave up 5 bases, with 15 bases separating them. This CDR3 has 15 residues. Written as DNA, the CDR3 is TGTGCCAGCAGCCAAGGCAGCGGGACATTCGACGAGCAGTACTTC. Translating it yields CASSQGSGTFDEQYF.